A selection of T cell receptor beta chains follows, all from one sample in a study of T-cell memory formation after mild COVID-19. MiXCR, run by TCRdb on the 5' RACE reads, gives a single entry per CDR3 protein. Seen here are around 250,000 distinct CDR3 sequences, 8.5% to 9.5% observed once, and the top ten hold roughly a fifth. Material: PBMCs or a T cell subset sorted from them (not recorded which). Receptors originate from a young man who had mild COVID-19 (a few samples of this study predate the infection). Cell type and time point are not known. Each CDR3 is given without its conserved first and last residue.

>TRBV27
ASSGTGGQPQH
>TRBV6-5
ASHRGSSEAF
>TRBV10-3
AISAQGGRRDTQY
>TRBV5-1
ASSYGGSGELF
>TRBV5-6
ASRDRKRGETQY
>TRBV5-1
ASSLRTEMWGTADTQY
>TRBV23-1
ASRYLDRGWPQH
>TRBV10-2
ASGRNTEAF
>TRBV6-5
ASSYSGGSAKNIQY
>TRBV5-5
ASSFRDSTYGYT
>TRBV6-1
ASIRGGRGLLRGTEAF
>TRBV27
ATRGGGPAISTDTQY
>TRBV20-1
SAGSLAGGTYNEQF
>TRBV4-3
ASSQDLGTASSYEQY
>TRBV7-9
ASSTGEQIHEQY
>TRBV5-1
ASRLAGEQHTQY
>TRBV12-3/TRBV12-4
ASSSGLAGGNEQF
>TRBV20-1
SARVGQLYGYT
>TRBV24-1
ATSVGGYNEQF
>TRBV7-2
ASSLLLGGPYNEQF
>TRBV29-1
SVRGPEDTQY
>TRBV20-1
SAGQGRSHEKLF
>TRBV7-9
ASSLAGGQTYEQY
>TRBV27
ASSLIGGGTEAF
>TRBV29-1
SVVKHENTEAF
>TRBV12-3/TRBV12-4
ASSSSGTGADTQY
>TRBV7-6
ASRSRQELTGELF
>TRBV9
ASSVDGTSRETQY
>TRBV20-1
SASRTGSTDTQY
>TRBV7-8
ASILTGVNTEAF
>TRBV5-1
ASSLTSGGSNIQY
>TRBV10-3
AISDFGIPGYT
>TRBV5-6
ASSLGVSSGANVLT
>TRBV6-2/TRBV6-3
ASRYSEGAEKLF
>TRBV12-3/TRBV12-4
ASSFETFTDTQY
>TRBV7-2
ASSPTHTDTQY
>TRBV14
ASSLSGQLAEQF
>TRBV7-6
ASSLGQGAGNTIY
>TRBV5-1
ASSRGDSSYNELF
>TRBV6-2/TRBV6-3
ASTQRRDIQY
>TRBV12-3/TRBV12-4
ASRGRGALYGYT
>TRBV20-1
SARRQGSNQPQH
>TRBV5-1
ASSDPGGGSYEQY
>TRBV7-2
ASSYNSPLH
>TRBV12-3/TRBV12-4
ASSFPGNYGYT
>TRBV29-1
SVGQGDTEAF
>TRBV5-1
ASSLGRATGELF
>TRBV5-1
ASSTGDGNTEAF
>TRBV14
ASSQPGSSYNEQF
>TRBV12-3/TRBV12-4
ASSPYMATSGNTIY
>TRBV20-1
SATQLAGGTDTQY
>TRBV5-1
ASSPGTEDTQY
>TRBV7-2
ASSRNRGETQY
>TRBV5-1
ASSLVLGIPGELF
>TRBV18
ASSLQTGNYNEQF